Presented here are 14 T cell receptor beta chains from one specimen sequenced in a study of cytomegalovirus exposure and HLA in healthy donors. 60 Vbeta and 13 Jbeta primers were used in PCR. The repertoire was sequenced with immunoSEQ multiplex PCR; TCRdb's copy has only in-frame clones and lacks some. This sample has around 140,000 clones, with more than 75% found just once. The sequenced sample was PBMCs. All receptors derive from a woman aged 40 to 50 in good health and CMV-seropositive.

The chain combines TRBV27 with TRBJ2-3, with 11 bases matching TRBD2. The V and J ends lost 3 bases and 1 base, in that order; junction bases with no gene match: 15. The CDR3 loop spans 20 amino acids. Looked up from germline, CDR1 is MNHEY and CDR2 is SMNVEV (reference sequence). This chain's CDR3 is CASSLPGGLAAELGTDTQYF. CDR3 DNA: TGTGCCAGCAGTTTGCCCGGGGGACTAGCGGCCGAATTGGGCACAGATACGCAGTATTTT.

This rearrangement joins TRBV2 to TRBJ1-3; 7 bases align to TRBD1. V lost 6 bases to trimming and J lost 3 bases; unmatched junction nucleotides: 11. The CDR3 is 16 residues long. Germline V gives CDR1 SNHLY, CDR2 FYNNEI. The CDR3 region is CASSEGTAVLGNTIYF. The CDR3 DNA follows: TGTGCCAGCAGCGAGGGGACAGCGGTACTTGGAAACACCATATATTTT.

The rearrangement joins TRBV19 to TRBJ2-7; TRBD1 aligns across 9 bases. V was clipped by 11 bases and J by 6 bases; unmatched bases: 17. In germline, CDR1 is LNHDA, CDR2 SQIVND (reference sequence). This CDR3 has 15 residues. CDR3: CACRDRDQTGREQYF. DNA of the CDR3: TGTGCCTGCCGGGACAGGGATCAAACGGGGCGCGAGCAGTACTTC.

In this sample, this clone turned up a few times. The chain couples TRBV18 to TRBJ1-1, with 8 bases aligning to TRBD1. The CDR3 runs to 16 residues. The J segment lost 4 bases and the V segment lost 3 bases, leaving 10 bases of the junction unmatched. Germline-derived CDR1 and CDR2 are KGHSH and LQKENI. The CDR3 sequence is CASSPTRTGPGTEAFF. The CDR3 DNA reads TGTGCCAGCTCACCTACCCGGACAGGGCCGGGCACTGAAGCTTTCTTT.

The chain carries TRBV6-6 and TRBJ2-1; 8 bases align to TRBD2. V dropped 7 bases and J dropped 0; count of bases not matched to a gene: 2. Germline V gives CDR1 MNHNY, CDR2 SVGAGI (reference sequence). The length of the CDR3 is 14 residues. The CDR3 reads CASTREGSYNEQFF. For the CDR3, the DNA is TGTGCCAGCACTCGGGAGGGCTCCTACAATGAGCAGTTCTTC.

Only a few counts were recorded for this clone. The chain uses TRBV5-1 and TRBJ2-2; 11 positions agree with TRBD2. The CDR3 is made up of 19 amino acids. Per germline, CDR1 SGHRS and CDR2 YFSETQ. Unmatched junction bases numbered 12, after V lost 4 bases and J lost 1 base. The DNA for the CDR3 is TGCGCCAGCAGCCCGACCCCCCCGGGGACTAGCGGGAACACCGGGGAGCTGTTTTTT. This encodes CASSPTPPGTSGNTGELFF.

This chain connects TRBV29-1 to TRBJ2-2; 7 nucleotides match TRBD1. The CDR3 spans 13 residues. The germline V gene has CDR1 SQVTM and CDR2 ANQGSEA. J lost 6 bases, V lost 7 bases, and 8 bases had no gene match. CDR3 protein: CSAGQILSGELFF. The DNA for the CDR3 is TGCAGCGCGGGACAGATTTTATCCGGGGAGCTGTTTTTT.

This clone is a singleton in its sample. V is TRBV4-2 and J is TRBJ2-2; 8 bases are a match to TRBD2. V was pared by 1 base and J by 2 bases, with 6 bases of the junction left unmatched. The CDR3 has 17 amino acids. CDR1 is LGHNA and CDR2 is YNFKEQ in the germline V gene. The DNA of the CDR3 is TGTGCCAGCAGCCAAGTGGGTCGGGAGGGAAACACCGGGGAGCTGTTTTTT. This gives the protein CASSQVGREGNTGELFF.

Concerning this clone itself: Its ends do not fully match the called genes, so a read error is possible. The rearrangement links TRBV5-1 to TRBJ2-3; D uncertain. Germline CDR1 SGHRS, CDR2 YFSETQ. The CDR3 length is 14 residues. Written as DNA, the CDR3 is TGCGCCAGCAGCGGAACAAGTCCCACAGATGCGCAGTATTTT. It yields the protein CASSGTSPTDAQYF.

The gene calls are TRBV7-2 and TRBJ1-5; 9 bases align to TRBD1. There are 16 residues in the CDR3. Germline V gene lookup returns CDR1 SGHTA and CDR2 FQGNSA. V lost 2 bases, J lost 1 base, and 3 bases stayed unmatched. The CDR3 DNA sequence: TGTGCCAGCAGCTTAAAGGGGACAGGGAGCAATCAGCCCCAGCATTTT. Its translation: CASSLKGTGSNQPQHF.

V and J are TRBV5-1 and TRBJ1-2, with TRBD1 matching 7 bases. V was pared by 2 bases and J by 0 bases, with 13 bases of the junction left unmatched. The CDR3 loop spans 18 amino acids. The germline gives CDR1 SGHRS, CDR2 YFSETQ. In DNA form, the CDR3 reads TGCGCCAGCAGCTTCCTTCCGGGACAGCCGCCCACTAACTATGGCTACACCTTC. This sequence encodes CASSFLPGQPPTNYGYTF.

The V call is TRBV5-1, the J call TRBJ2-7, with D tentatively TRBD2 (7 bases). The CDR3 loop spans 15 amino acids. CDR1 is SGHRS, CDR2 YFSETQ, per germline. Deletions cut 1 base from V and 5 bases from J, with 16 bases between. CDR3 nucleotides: TGCGCCAGCAGCTTGATGGGGGGGCCTAGTAACGAGCAGTACTTC. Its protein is CASSLMGGPSNEQYF.

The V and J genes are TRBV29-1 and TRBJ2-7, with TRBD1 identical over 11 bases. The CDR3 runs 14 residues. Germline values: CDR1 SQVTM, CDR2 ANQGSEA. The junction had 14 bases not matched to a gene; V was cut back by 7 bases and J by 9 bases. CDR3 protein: CSARLGQGAGMQYF. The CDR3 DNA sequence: TGCAGCGCAAGACTCGGACAGGGGGCGGGGATGCAGTACTTC.

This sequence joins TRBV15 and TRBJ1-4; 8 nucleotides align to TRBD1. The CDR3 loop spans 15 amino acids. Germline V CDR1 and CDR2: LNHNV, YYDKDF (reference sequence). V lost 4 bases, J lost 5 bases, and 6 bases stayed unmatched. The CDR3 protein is CATSTPGQVNEKLFF. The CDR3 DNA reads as TGTGCCACCAGCACTCCGGGACAGGTCAATGAAAAACTGTTTTTT.